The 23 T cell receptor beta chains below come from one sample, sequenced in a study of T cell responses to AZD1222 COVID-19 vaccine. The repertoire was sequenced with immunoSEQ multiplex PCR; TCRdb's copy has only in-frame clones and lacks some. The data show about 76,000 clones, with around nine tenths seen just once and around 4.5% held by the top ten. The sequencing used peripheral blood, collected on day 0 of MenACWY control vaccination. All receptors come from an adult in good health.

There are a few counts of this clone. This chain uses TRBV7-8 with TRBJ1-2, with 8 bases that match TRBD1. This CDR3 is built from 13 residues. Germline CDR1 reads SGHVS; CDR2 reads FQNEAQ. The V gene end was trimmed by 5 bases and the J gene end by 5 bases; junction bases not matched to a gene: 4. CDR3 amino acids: CASSERTGYGYTF. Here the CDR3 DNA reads TGTGCCAGCAGCGAACGGACAGGGTATGGCTACACCTTC.

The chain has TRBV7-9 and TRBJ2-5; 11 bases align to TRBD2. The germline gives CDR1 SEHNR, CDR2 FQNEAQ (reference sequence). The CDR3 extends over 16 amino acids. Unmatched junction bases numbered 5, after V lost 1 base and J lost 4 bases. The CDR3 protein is CASSLGTGLAGETQYF. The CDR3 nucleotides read TGTGCCAGCAGCTTAGGAACAGGACTAGCGGGAGAGACCCAGTACTTC.

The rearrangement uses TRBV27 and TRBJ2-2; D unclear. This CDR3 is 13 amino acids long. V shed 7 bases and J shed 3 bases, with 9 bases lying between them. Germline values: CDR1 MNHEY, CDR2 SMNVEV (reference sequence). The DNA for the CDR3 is TGTGCCAGCAAAATGGCGGACACCGGGGAGCTGTTTTTT. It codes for CASKMADTGELFF.

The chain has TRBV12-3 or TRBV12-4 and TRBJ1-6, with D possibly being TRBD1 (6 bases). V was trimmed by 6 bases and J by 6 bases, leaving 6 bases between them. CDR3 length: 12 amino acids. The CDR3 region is CASRQGNSPLHF. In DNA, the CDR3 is TGTGCCAGCAGACAGGGTAATTCACCCCTCCACTTT.

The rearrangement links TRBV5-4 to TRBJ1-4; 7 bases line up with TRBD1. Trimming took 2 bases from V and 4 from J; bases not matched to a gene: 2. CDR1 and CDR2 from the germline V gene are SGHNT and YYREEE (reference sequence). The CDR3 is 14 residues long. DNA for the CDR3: TGTGCCAGCAGCTTAGGGGGCGTTAATGAAAAACTGTTTTTT. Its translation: CASSLGGVNEKLFF.

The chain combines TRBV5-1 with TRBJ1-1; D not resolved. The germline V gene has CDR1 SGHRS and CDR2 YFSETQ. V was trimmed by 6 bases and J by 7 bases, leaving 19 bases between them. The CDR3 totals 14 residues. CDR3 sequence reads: CASNSPGTKGEAFF. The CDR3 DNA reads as TGCGCCAGCAACAGCCCCGGCACGAAAGGTGAAGCTTTCTTT.

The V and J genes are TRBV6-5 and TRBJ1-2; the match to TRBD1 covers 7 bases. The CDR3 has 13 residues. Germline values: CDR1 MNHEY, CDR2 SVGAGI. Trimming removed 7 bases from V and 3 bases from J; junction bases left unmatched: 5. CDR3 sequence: CASNIQGYYGYTF. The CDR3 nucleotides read TGTGCCAGCAACATACAGGGGTACTATGGCTACACCTTC.

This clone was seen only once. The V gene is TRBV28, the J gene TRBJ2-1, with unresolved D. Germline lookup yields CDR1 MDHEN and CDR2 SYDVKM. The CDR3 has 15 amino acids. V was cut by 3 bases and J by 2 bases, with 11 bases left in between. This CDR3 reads CASSFGGVPYNEQFF. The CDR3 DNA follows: TGTGCCAGCAGTTTTGGTGGAGTTCCCTACAATGAGCAGTTCTTC.

As DNA, the CDR3 is TGTGCCAGCAGCCGTATCGACGGGCTCTACGAGCAGTACTTC. Translating it yields CASSRIDGLYEQYF. V is TRBV28 and J is TRBJ2-7; D gene unclear. Trimming took off 6 bases at V and 3 bases at J, with 15 bases between the two ends. Per the germline V gene, CDR1 is MDHEN and CDR2 is SYDVKM. The CDR3 loop spans 14 amino acids.

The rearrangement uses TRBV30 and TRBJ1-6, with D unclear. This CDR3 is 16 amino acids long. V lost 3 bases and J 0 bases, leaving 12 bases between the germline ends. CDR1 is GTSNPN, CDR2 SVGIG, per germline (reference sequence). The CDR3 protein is CAWSPAQSSYNSPLHF. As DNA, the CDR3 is TGTGCCTGGAGCCCAGCGCAAAGCTCCTATAATTCACCCCTCCACTTT.

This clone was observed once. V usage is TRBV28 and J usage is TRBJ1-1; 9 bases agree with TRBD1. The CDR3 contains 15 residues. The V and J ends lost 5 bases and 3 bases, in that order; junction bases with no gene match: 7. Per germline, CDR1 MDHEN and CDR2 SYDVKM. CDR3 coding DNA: TGTGCCAGCAGTCCTACCGGACAGGGGCACACTGAAGCTTTCTTT. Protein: CASSPTGQGHTEAFF.

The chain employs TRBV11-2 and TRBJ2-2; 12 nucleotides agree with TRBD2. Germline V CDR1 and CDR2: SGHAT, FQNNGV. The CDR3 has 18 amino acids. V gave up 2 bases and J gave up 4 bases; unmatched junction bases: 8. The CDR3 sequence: CASSLMPGLAGRTGELFF. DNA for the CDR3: TGTGCCAGCAGCTTAATGCCGGGACTAGCGGGTCGCACCGGGGAGCTGTTTTTT.

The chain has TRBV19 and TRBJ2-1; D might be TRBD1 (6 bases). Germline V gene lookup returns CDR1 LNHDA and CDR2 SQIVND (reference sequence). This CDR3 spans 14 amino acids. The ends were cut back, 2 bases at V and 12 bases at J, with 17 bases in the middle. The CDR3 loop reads CASSINGNGGRQFF. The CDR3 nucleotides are TGTGCCAGTAGTATAAATGGGAATGGGGGCCGGCAGTTCTTC.

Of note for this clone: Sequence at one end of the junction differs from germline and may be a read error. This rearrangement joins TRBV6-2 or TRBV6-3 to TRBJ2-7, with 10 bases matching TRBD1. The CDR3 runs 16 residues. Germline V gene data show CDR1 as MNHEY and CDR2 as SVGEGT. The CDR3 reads CASSYSGGTGDFEQYF. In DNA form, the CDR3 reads TGTGCCAGCAGCTACTCGGGGGGGACAGGGGACTTCGAGCAGTACTTC.

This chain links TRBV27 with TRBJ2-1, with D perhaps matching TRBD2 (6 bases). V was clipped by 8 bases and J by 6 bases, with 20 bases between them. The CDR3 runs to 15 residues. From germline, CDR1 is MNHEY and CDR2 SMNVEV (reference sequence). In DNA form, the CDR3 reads TGTGCCAGCTATCCTCGATGGGAAGCGGGCAATGAGCAGTTCTTC. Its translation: CASYPRWEAGNEQFF.

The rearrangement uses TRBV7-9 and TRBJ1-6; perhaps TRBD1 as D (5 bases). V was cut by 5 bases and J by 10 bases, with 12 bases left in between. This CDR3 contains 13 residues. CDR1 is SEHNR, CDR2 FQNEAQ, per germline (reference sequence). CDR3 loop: CASSLGVRSPLHF. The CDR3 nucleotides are TGTGCCAGCAGCCTAGGGGTGCGGTCACCCCTCCACTTT. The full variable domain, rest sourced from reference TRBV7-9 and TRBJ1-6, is DTGVSQNPRHKITKRGQNVTFRCDPISEHNRLYWYRQTLGQGPEFLTYFQNEAQLEKSRLLSDRFSAERPKGSFSTLEIQRTEQGDSAMYLCASSLGVRSPLHFGNGTRLTVT.

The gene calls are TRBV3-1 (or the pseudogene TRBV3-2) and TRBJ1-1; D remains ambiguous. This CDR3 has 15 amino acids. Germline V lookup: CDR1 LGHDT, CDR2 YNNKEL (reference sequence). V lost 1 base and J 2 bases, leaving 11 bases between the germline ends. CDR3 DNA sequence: TGTGCCAGCAGCCAAGGTTCTTGGGGTAACACTGAAGCTTTCTTT. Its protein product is CASSQGSWGNTEAFF.

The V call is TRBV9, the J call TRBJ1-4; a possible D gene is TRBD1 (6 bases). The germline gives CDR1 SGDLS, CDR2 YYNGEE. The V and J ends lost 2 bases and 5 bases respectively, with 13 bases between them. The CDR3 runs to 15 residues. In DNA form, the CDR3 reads TGTGCCAGCAGCGTCGGGACATTCCTAAATGAAAAACTGTTTTTT. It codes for CASSVGTFLNEKLFF.

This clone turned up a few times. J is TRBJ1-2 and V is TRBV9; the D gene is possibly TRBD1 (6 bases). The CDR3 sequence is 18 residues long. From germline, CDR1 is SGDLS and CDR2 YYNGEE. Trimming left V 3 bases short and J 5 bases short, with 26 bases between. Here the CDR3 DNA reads TGTGCCAGCAGCGGAGCCCGGTTACAGGGACGATTTGGGTATGGCTACACCTTC. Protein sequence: CASSGARLQGRFGYGYTF.

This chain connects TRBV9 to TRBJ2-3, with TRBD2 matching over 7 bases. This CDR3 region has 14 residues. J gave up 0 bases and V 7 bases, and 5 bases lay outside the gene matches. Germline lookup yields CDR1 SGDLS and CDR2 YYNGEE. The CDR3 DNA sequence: TGTGCCAGCCAAAGCGGGGTTAGCACAGATACGCAGTATTTT. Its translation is CASQSGVSTDTQYF.

The CDR3 loop reads CASSQVQGDGYTF. CDR3 DNA sequence: TGTGCCAGCAGCCAAGTTCAGGGCGATGGCTACACCTTC. The gene calls are TRBV14 and TRBJ1-2; D possibly corresponds to TRBD1 (5 bases). V shed 1 base and J shed 6 bases, with 9 bases lying between them. From germline, CDR1 is SGHDN and CDR2 FVKESK. The CDR3 extends over 13 amino acids.

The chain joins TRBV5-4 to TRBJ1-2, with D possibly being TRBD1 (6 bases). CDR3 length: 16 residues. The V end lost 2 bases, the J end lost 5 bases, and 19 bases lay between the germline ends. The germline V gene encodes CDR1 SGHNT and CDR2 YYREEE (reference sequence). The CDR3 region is CASSFSIRGPIYGYTF. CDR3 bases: TGTGCCAGCAGCTTCAGTATCCGGGGGCCGATTTATGGCTACACCTTC.

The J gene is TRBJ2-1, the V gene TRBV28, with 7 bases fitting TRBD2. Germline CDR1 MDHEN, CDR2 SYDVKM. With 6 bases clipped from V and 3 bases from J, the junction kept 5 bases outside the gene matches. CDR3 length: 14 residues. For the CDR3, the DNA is TGTGCCAGCAGCACTAGCGCCTTCTACAATGAGCAGTTCTTC. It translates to CASSTSAFYNEQFF.